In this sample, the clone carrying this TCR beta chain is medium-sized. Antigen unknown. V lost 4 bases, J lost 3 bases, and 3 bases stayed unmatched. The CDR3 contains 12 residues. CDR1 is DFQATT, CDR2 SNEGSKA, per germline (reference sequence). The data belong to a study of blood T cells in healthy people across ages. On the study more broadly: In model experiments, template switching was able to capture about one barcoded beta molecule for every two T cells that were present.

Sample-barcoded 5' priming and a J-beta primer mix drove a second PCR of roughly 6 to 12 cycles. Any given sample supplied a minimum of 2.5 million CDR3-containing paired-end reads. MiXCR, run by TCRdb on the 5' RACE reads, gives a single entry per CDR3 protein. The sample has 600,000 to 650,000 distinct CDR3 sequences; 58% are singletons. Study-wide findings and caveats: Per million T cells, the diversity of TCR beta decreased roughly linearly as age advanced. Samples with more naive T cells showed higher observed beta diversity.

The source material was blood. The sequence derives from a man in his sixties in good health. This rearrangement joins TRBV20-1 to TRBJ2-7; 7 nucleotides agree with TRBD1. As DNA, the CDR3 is TGCAGTGCTACCAGGACAGGCTACGAGCAGTACTTC. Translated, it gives CSATRTGYEQYF.